The entry that follows covers one T cell receptor beta chain sequence. Its antigen remains unidentified. The sample holds no much larger clone one base away, and base qualities are not on file. The data are from a study of T-cell reconstitution after alpha-beta-depleted transplantation in children (dated by TCRdb to the mid-2010s). Notes on the research overall: Using TCR repertoire profiling, the study followed T-cell immune reconstitution in a quantitative way in children after TCRalphabeta/CD19-depleted allogeneic hematopoietic cell transplantation.

Libraries came from PCR. TCRdb shows the sequencer as Illumina HiSeq 2500. TCR libraries were prepared with molecular barcoding, using unique molecular identifiers to normalize TCRbeta repertoire quantification. TCRdb reworked the public reads: Q25 trimming with fastp, MiXCR clone assembly, productive beta chains retained. Rows are unified per CDR3 protein, each entry keeping the most common DNA and genes. Present in this sample are about 370,000 distinct CDR3 sequences, roughly 21% of which were seen just once. Approximately 3.9% of the sample lies in the top ten. CDR1 and CDR2 were assigned from the germline V gene as SGHVS and FNYEAQ. Germline trimming: 4 bases from V, 0 bases from J; junction bases outside gene matches: 5. The CDR3, cysteine through phenylalanine, is 16 amino acids long. The DNA shown is the 48-base CDR3, in frame from base 1.

Sequenced here: PBMCs from the stem cell graft donor, sampled from the stem cell graft. The chain couples TRBV7-6 to TRBJ2-7; TRBD2 fits 11 bases in the junction. The receptor's source is a human donor who donated a stem cell graft to a child with acute myeloid leukemia. CDR3 region: CASSSLAGGSSYEQYF. The nucleotide sequence is given as TGTGCCAGCAGCTCATTAGCGGGAGGGAGCTCCTACGAGCAGTACTTC.